This entry lists 30 T cell receptor beta chains sequenced from one sample in a study of cytomegalovirus exposure and HLA in healthy donors. 13 Jbeta primers and 60 Vbeta primers were used for the PCR. The method was immunoSEQ multiplex PCR; TCRdb's version includes in-frame clones alone and lacks a portion of them. Counted here are 170,000 or so clones, under 85% occurring once; the ten biggest clones make up about 1.6%. Sequencing was carried out using PBMCs. Receptor source: a middle-aged man in good health and CMV-seronegative.

This chain joins TRBV18 and TRBJ2-5; 9 positions match TRBD1. J gave up 2 bases and V 4 bases, and 8 bases lay outside the gene matches. The CDR3 has 16 residues. The germline V gene encodes CDR1 KGHSH and CDR2 LQKENI. CDR3 DNA: TGTGCCAGCTCACGGGAGACAGGGGGTTTTCAAGAGACCCAGTACTTC. Encoded protein: CASSRETGGFQETQYF. The full variable domain, its missing parts supplied by reference TRBV18 and TRBJ2-5, is NAGVMQNPRHLVRRRGQEARLRCSPMKGHSHVYWYRQLPEEGLKFMVYLQKENIIDESGMPKERFSAEFPKEGPSILRIQQVVRGDSAAYFCASSRETGGFQETQYFGPGTRLLVL.

Turning to this clone: One end of the junction is discordant with germline, which a read error may explain. The genes are TRBV7-9 and TRBJ1-6; D is possibly TRBD1 (5 bases). The CDR3 spans 14 residues. The germline V gene has CDR1 SEHNR and CDR2 FQNEAQ (reference sequence). CDR3 nucleotides: TGTTCCAGCAGCCGTCGACAGTTGAATTCACCCCTCCACTTT. Its translation is CSSSRRQLNSPLHF.

The chain is built from TRBV6-6 and TRBJ1-6; D is perhaps TRBD1 (5 bases). This CDR3 region has 15 residues. CDR1 is MNHNY, CDR2 SVGAGI, per germline (reference sequence). V lost 0 bases, J lost 7 bases, and 10 bases lay in between. CDR3 residues: CASSYSGRVNSPLHF. The DNA of the CDR3 is TGTGCCAGCAGTTACTCGGGCAGGGTAAATTCACCCCTCCACTTT.

This clone was seen only a few times. The chain links TRBV27 to TRBJ1-1; possible D gene TRBD1, 6 bases. V was clipped by 7 bases and J by 3 bases, with 21 bases between them. CDR3 length: 16 amino acids. CDR1 and CDR2 from the germline V gene are MNHEY and SMNVEV (reference sequence). The CDR3 nucleotides read TGTGCCAGCAATCCGTGGGGCAGGGCAGGGGACACTGAAGCTTTCTTT. This translates into CASNPWGRAGDTEAFF.

The CDR3 DNA reads TGTGCCAGCAGTTACTCGGGACTAGAACCCGCTTACGAGCAGTACTTC. Amino acid sequence: CASSYSGLEPAYEQYF. J is TRBJ2-7 and V is TRBV6-5, with TRBD2 matching 8 bases. The CDR3 covers 16 residues. Germline V gene sequence: CDR1 MNHEY, CDR2 SVGAGI. The trim removed 0 bases at V and 4 bases at J, leaving 8 bases unmatched.

The V and J genes are TRBV30 and TRBJ1-5, with D perhaps TRBD1 (5 bases). Per the germline V gene, CDR1 is GTSNPN and CDR2 is SVGIG (reference sequence). The CDR3 runs 13 residues. The V end lost 3 bases, the J end lost 6 bases, and 12 bases lay between the germline ends. As DNA, the CDR3 is TGTGCCTGGAGCGCAGGGAACGGTCAGCCCCAGCATTTT. This encodes CAWSAGNGQPQHF.

This chain uses TRBV19 with TRBJ1-5; 10 bases agree with TRBD1. Trimming cost V 0 bases and J 7 bases; bases outside gene matches: 3. Germline V gene sequence: CDR1 LNHDA, CDR2 SQIVND (reference sequence). This CDR3 has 15 amino acids. CDR3 in amino acids: CASSIERQGAQPQHF. The CDR3 nucleotides are TGTGCCAGTAGTATAGAAAGACAGGGGGCACAGCCCCAGCATTTT.

The chain employs TRBV11-2 and TRBJ1-5, with 7 nucleotides matching TRBD1. Germline CDR1 and CDR2: SGHAT and FQNNGV. V gave up 5 bases and J gave up 2 bases; unmatched junction bases: 3. The CDR3 runs to 14 residues. CDR3 amino acids: CASSAGGGNQPQHF. The CDR3 coding sequence is TGTGCCAGCAGCGCAGGGGGTGGCAATCAGCCCCAGCATTTT.

This chain joins TRBV6-5 and TRBJ1-1, with D unclear. The germline V gene has CDR1 MNHEY and CDR2 SVGAGI. V was trimmed by 0 bases and J by 0 bases, leaving 8 bases between them. The CDR3 sequence is 15 residues long. The CDR3 loop reads CASSYSSTVNTEAFF. CDR3 nucleotide sequence: TGTGCCAGCAGTTACTCTTCAACGGTGAACACTGAAGCTTTCTTT.

The DNA of the CDR3 is TGTGCCAGCAGTGAATCCGTGGGAGGTAATGGCTACACCTTC. Translation: CASSESVGGNGYTF. V usage is TRBV25-1 and J usage is TRBJ1-2; D ambiguous. The length of the CDR3 is 14 residues. The V end lost 1 base, the J end lost 6 bases, and 12 bases lay between the germline ends. CDR1 MGHDK and CDR2 SYGVNS come from the germline V gene.

This clone appeared once. The chain joins TRBV13 to TRBJ2-5, with D unresolved. V was trimmed by 3 bases and J by 6 bases, leaving 14 bases between them. Germline-derived CDR1 and CDR2 are PRHDT and FYEKMQ (reference sequence). CDR3 length: 14 amino acids. CDR3 loop: CASSLLLPSQTQYF. The CDR3 DNA reads as TGTGCCAGCAGCTTGCTTTTACCGAGTCAGACCCAGTACTTC.

The V gene is TRBV6-5, the J gene TRBJ2-3, with TRBD2 matching 8 bases. V lost 2 bases to trimming and J lost 2 bases; unmatched junction nucleotides: 3. Germline assignment: CDR1 MNHEY and CDR2 SVGAGI. The CDR3 has 15 amino acids. As DNA, the CDR3 is TGTGCCAGCAGTTACGCGGGGGGCCTCACAGATACGCAGTATTTT. Its translation: CASSYAGGLTDTQYF.

This chain joins TRBV13 and TRBJ1-3; 8 nucleotides line up with TRBD1. This CDR3 comprises 15 residues. Germline loops: CDR1 PRHDT, CDR2 FYEKMQ (reference sequence). V gave up 7 bases and J gave up 1 base; unmatched junction bases: 6. CDR3 sequence reads: CASTDRDSSGNTIYF. The CDR3 region has the DNA TGTGCCAGCACGGACAGGGACTCGTCTGGAAACACCATATATTTT.

Regarding this clone: The sample holds other DNA sequences that translate to the same CDR3. The rearrangement uses TRBV5-1 and TRBJ2-5; a possible D gene is TRBD1 (6 bases). V shed 2 bases and J shed 2 bases, with 7 bases lying between them. The CDR3 consists of 13 residues. CDR1 SGHRS and CDR2 YFSETQ come from the germline V gene. CDR3 sequence (DNA): TGCGCCAGCAGCTTAGGACAGCAAGAGACCCAGTACTTC. It encodes CASSLGQQETQYF.

This chain links TRBV28 with TRBJ2-2, with 8 bases lining up with TRBD1. The CDR3 has 16 residues. The V segment lost 5 bases and the J segment 0 bases; nucleotides outside the gene matches: 5. The germline gives CDR1 MDHEN, CDR2 SYDVKM. The CDR3 sequence: CASSTDRGTNTGELFF. CDR3 coding DNA: TGTGCCAGCAGTACCGACAGGGGAACGAACACCGGGGAGCTGTTTTTT. Variable domain in full (rest from reference TRBV28 and TRBJ2-2): DVKVTQSSRYLVKRTGEKVFLECVQDMDHENMFWYRQDPGLGLRLIYFSYDVKMKEKGDIPEGYSVSREKKERFSLILESASTNQTSMYLCASSTDRGTNTGELFFGEGSRLTVL.

V usage is TRBV7-2 and J usage is TRBJ2-3; 7 nucleotides agree with TRBD2. Germline CDR1 reads SGHTA; CDR2 reads FQGNSA. After removal of 2 bases from V and 0 bases from J, the junction contained 2 bases not matched to a gene. There are 15 residues in the CDR3. This chain's CDR3 is CASSLMGGSTDTQYF. The CDR3 nucleotides read TGTGCCAGCAGCTTAATGGGGGGGAGCACAGATACGCAGTATTTT.

This chain connects TRBV5-6 to TRBJ2-1; possibly TRBD2 for D (6 bases). Germline V gene sequence: CDR1 SGHDT, CDR2 YYEEEE. The CDR3 sequence is 15 residues long. V shed 4 bases and J shed 1 base, with 12 bases lying between them. The CDR3 DNA is TGTGCCAGCAGCGGGGGGTCAGTGTCCTACAATGAGCAGTTCTTC. Translation gives CASSGGSVSYNEQFF.

This rearrangement joins TRBV10-3 to TRBJ2-7; 12 bases fit TRBD2. V was clipped by 6 bases and J by 3 bases; unmatched bases: 6. Germline loops: CDR1 ENHRY, CDR2 SYGVKD. This CDR3 region has 15 residues. The CDR3 region has the DNA TGTGCCATCAGCGCCACTAGCGGGGGGTACTACGAGCAGTACTTC. It encodes CAISATSGGYYEQYF.

V and J are TRBV6-5 and TRBJ1-1, with D perhaps TRBD1 (5 bases). Germline V gives CDR1 MNHEY, CDR2 SVGAGI. With 1 base removed from V and 3 bases from J, the gap between germline ends came to 9 bases. There are 14 residues in the CDR3. CDR3 in amino acids: CASSYLLTDTEAFF. The CDR3 DNA follows: TGTGCCAGCAGTTACTTACTGACAGACACTGAAGCTTTCTTT.

On this clone itself: The junction does not match germline at one end; this may be a read error. Within the sample, other DNA sequences also encode this same CDR3. V usage is TRBV5-4 and J usage is TRBJ1-2; 7 nucleotides line up with TRBD1. Germline V gene sequence: CDR1 SGHNT, CDR2 YYREEE (reference sequence). The CDR3 is 13 residues long. The CDR3 DNA reads TGCGCCAGCAGCTCTAAGACAGGGTATGGCTACACCTTC. Encoded protein: CASSSKTGYGYTF.

V gene TRBV19 combines with J gene TRBJ2-7, with TRBD2 identical over 9 bases. In germline, CDR1 is LNHDA, CDR2 SQIVND (reference sequence). The CDR3 covers 15 residues. J was trimmed by 5 bases and V by 1 base; bases with no gene match: 6. The CDR3 here is CASSIVAGGLNEQYF. DNA for the CDR3: TGTGCCAGTAGTATAGTTGCGGGGGGGCTTAACGAGCAGTACTTC.

Written as DNA, the CDR3 is TGTGCCAGCAGTTTATTATCTAACACAGATACGCAGTATTTT. It codes for CASSLLSNTDTQYF. This chain connects TRBV28 to TRBJ2-3; D is undetermined. Deletions cut 1 base from V and 2 bases from J, with 7 bases between. The CDR3 is 14 amino acids. The germline V gene has CDR1 MDHEN and CDR2 SYDVKM.

This chain uses TRBV28 with TRBJ1-3; D might be TRBD1 (5 bases). This CDR3 has 16 amino acids. Trimming removed 7 bases at V and 4 bases at J, with 20 bases between. The germline CDR1 and CDR2 sequences are MDHEN and SYDVKM. In DNA, the CDR3 is TGTGCCAGCACCCCTAACGGGGGGAAGAGGGGAAACACCATATATTTT. Its translation is CASTPNGGKRGNTIYF.

A word on this clone: The junction and the germline gene differ at one end; a read error may be behind it. V is TRBV7-7 and J is TRBJ2-7; 8 nucleotides align to TRBD1. Germline CDR1 is SSHAT and CDR2 is FNYEAQ (reference sequence). This CDR3 comprises 14 residues. CDR3 residues: CASSYGTGSSEQYF. In DNA, the CDR3 is TGTGCTAGCAGTTACGGGACAGGTAGTTCCGAGCAGTACTTC. Variable domain in full (rest from reference TRBV7-7 and TRBJ2-7): GAGVSQSPRYKVTKRGQDVTLRCDPISSHATLYWYQQALGQGPEFLTYFNYEAQPDKSGLPSDRFSAERPEGSISTLTIQRTEQRDSAMYRCASSYGTGSSEQYFGPGTRLTVT.

The count of this clone is one. The chain is built from TRBV27 and TRBJ1-1, with TRBD1 as a possible D gene (5 bases). Trimming cost V 3 bases and J 2 bases, with 10 bases left between them. This CDR3 has 14 residues. In germline, CDR1 is MNHEY, CDR2 SMNVEV (reference sequence). CDR3 in DNA: TGTGCCAGCAGTTTTCGGGGGATCAACACTGAAGCTTTCTTT. Translation gives CASSFRGINTEAFF.

The gene calls are TRBV28 and TRBJ1-2; 9 nucleotides agree with TRBD1. Losses at the gene ends were 5 bases for V and 2 bases for J; bases not matched to a gene: 12. The CDR3 is 17 amino acids. Germline V gene data show CDR1 as MDHEN and CDR2 as SYDVKM. The CDR3 coding sequence is TGTGCCAGCAGTACACCGACAGGGGGGAATGTCAACTATGGCTACACCTTC. Translated, it gives CASSTPTGGNVNYGYTF.

This clone appeared once. The DNA for the CDR3 is TGTGCCAGCAGCCAAGGGGGACAGGGGAAAGGGGACGAGCAGTACTTC. Its translation is CASSQGGQGKGDEQYF. V and J are TRBV4-2 and TRBJ2-5, with 10 bases fitting TRBD1. The J call may not be correct, given that the DNA end is closer to TRBJ2-7. The CDR3 is 16 amino acids. Germline CDR1 LGHNA, CDR2 YNFKEQ.

The J gene is TRBJ1-5, the V gene TRBV30; a weak D match, TRBD1 (5 bases). V lost 0 bases, J lost 4 bases, and 7 bases lay in between. Germline V CDR1 and CDR2: GTSNPN, SVGIG (reference sequence). CDR3 size: 13 residues. The CDR3 DNA follows: TGTGCCTGGAGTGTGGGGGGGAATCAGCCCCAGCATTTT. As protein: CAWSVGGNQPQHF.

CDR3 sequence reads: CASSLIRDRGFYGYTF. The DNA for the CDR3 is TGTGCCAGCAGCTTGATACGGGACAGGGGCTTCTATGGCTACACCTTC. The chain combines TRBV5-6 with TRBJ1-2, with TRBD1 matching over 10 bases. CDR3 length: 16 residues. Germline CDR1 SGHDT, CDR2 YYEEEE. V lost 1 base and J lost 4; bases outside the gene matches: 7.

A single count supports this clone. The V and J genes are TRBV5-6 and TRBJ2-3; D might be TRBD2 (5 bases). Between the trimmed V and J ends, which lost 0 bases and 6 bases, there was a span of 14 bases. The CDR3 consists of 15 residues. Germline V gene data show CDR1 as SGHDT and CDR2 as YYEEEE. CDR3 residues: CASSLAVGVGDTQYF. CDR3 bases: TGTGCCAGCAGCTTGGCCGTCGGGGTTGGGGATACGCAGTATTTT. The full variable domain, in which reference TRBV5-6 and TRBJ2-3 provide the parts outside the CDR3, is DAGVTQSPTHLIKTRGQQVTLRCSPKSGHDTVSWYQQALGQGPQFIFQYYEEEERQRGNFPDRFSGHQFPNYSSELNVNALLLGDSALYLCASSLAVGVGDTQYFGPGTRLTVL.